This T cell receptor beta chain was documented in a study of blood T cell repertoires in COVID-19. At the level of the study: COVID-19 samples collected from the United States, Italy and Spain covered acute and convalescent phases. Nucleic acid was either cDNA or gDNA, and it came from T cells, B-cell-depleted T cells, or PBMCs.

The germline V and J ends were trimmed by 6 bases and 8 bases, with 15 bases remaining between them. Germline loops: CDR1 SGHRS, CDR2 YFSETQ. The CDR3 is 13 amino acids. This clone has just a few counts. Original handling: Estimation of nucleated cell counts relied on the amplification of reference gene primers. Profiled with immunoSEQ multiplex PCR; TCRdb holds only in-frame clones, not every one. From that table come the V and J calls and clone size; the DNA was used to work out D and trimming. The repertoire holds a few hundred thousand clones, with 75% to 90% as singletons. The sequenced sample consisted of peripheral blood. This sequence originates from a woman younger than 35 with acute or convalescent COVID-19. This chain links TRBV5-1 with TRBJ2-1; possibly TRBD2 for D (6 bases). Here the CDR3 reads CASTSIPGDEQFF. DNA of the CDR3: TGCGCCAGCACTTCGATCCCGGGGGATGAGCAGTTCTTC.